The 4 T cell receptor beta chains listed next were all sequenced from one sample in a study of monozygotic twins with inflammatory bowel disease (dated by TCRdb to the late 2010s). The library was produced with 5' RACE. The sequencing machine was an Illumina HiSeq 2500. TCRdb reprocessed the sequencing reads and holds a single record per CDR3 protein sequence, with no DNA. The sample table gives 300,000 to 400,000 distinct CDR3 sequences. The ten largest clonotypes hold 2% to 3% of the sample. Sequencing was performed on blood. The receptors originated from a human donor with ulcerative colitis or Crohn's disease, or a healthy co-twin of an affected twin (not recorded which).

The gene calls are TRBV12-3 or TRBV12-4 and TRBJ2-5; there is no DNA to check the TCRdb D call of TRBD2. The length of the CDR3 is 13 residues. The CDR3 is CASNLAGVETQYF.

The CDR3 sequence: CASSRPGIGTDTQYF. The rearrangement joins TRBV7-2 to TRBJ2-3; TCRdb designates TRBD2, a call that cannot be tested without DNA. The germline V gene has CDR1 SGHTA and CDR2 FQGNSA. The CDR3 runs 15 residues.

CDR3 sequence reads: CASSLSGPVLRQYF. This sequence joins TRBV18 and TRBJ2-7. Germline CDR1 is KGHSH and CDR2 is LQKENI. The CDR3 consists of 14 residues.

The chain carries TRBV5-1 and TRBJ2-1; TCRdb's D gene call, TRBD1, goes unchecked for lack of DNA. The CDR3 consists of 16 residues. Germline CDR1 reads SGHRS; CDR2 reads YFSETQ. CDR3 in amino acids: CASSPLTGFSYNEQFF.